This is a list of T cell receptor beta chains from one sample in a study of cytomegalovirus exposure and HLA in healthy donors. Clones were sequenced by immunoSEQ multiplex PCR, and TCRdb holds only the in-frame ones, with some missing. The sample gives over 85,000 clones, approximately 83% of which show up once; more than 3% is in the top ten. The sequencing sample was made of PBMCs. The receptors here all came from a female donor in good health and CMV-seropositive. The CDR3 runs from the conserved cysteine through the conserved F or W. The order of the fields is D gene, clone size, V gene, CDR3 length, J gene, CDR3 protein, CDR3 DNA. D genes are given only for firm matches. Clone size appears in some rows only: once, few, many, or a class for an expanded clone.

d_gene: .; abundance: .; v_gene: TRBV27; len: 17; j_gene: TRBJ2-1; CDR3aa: CASSPRTALNSYNEQFF; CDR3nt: TGTGCCAGCAGTCCTAGGACAGCTTTAAATTCCTACAATGAGCAGTTCTTC
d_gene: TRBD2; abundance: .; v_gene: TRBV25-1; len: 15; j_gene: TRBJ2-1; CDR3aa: CASRPVAGVGDEQFF; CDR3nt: TGTGCCAGCCGCCCGGTAGCGGGGGTTGGGGATGAGCAGTTCTTC
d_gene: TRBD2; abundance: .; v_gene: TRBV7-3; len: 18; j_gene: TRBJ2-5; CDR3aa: CASSQTGGRPNGGETQYF; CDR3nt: TGTGCCAGCAGCCAAACAGGAGGACGCCCGAACGGGGGGGAGACCCAGTACTTC
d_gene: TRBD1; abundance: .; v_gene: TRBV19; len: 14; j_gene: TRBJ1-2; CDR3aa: CASSRGAGGDGYTF; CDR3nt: TGTGCCAGTAGTAGAGGCGCAGGGGGCGATGGCTACACCTTC
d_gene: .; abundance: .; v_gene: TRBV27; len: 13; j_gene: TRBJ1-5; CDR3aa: CASSLSISEPQHF; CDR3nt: TGTGCCAGCAGTTTATCGATATCGGAGCCCCAGCATTTT
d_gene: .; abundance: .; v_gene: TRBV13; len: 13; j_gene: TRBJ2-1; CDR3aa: CASSLPSGNEQFF; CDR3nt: TGTGCCAGCAGCTTACCCAGCGGCAATGAGCAGTTCTTC
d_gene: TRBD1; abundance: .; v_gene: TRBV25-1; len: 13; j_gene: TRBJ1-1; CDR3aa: CASSAWTGIGAFF; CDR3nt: TGTGCCAGCAGTGCTTGGACAGGGATCGGAGCTTTCTTT
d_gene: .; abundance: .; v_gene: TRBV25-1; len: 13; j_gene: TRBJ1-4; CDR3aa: CASSDGGGRKLFF; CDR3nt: TGTGCCAGCAGTGACGGGGGGGGCCGGAAACTGTTTTTT
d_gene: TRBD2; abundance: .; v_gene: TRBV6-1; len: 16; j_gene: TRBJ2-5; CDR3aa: CASSGSGGPPQETQYF; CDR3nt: TGTGCCAGCAGTGGAAGCGGGGGCCCTCCCCAGGAGACCCAGTACTTC
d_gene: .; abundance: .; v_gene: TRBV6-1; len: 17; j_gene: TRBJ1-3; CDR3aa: CASSEWSGPTSGNTIYF; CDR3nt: TGTGCCAGCAGTGAATGGTCAGGGCCGACCTCTGGAAACACCATATATTTT
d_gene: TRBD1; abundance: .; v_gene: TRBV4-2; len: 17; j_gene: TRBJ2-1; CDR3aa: CASSQDRDSLSYNEQFF; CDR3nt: TGTGCCAGCAGCCAAGATCGGGACAGCCTCTCCTACAATGAGCAGTTCTTC
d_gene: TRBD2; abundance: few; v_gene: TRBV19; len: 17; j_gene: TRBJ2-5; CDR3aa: CASSLGTSGGYGETQYF; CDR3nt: TGTGCCAGTAGTCTAGGGACTAGCGGGGGGTACGGGGAGACCCAGTACTTC
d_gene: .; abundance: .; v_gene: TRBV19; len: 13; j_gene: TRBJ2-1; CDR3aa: CASSGGIANEQFF; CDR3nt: TGTGCCAGTAGCGGCGGCATCGCCAATGAGCAGTTCTTC
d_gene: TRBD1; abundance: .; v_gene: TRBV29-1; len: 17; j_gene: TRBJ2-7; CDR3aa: CSVEDVGGTGGDYEQYF; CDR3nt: TGCAGCGTTGAAGATGTAGGCGGGACAGGGGGGGACTACGAGCAGTACTTC
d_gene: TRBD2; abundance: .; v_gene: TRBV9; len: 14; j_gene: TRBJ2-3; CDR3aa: CASSGGGDTDTQYF; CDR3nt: TGTGCCAGCAGCGGTGGGGGGGACACAGATACGCAGTATTTT
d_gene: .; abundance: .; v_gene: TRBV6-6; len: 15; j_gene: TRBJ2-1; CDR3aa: CASSYTTGRYNEQFF; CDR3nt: TGTGCCAGCAGTTACACGACAGGTCGCTACAATGAGCAGTTCTTC
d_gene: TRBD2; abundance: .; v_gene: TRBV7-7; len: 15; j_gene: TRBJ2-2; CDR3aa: CASSLGTSNTGELFF; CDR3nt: TGTGCTAGCAGCCTTGGGACTAGCAACACCGGGGAGCTGTTTTTT
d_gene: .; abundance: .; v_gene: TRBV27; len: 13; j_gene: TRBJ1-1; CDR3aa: CASSFGVVTEAFF; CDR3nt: TGTGCCAGCAGTTTCGGAGTAGTAACTGAAGCTTTCTTT
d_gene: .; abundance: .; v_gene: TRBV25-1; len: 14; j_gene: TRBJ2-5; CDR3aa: CASSVQETQETQYF; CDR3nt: TGTGCCAGCAGTGTTCAGGAAACCCAAGAGACCCAGTACTTC
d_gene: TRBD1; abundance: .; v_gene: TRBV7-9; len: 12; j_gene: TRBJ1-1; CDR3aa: CSSSYTGTGAFF; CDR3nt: TGTTCCAGCAGTTATACCGGGACAGGAGCTTTCTTT
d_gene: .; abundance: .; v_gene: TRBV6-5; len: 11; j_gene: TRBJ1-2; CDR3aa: CASSYAGYYTF; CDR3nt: TGTGCCAGCAGTTACGCGGGCTACTACACCTTC
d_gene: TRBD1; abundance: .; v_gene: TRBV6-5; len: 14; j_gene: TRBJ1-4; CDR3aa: CASSIDRGGGKLFF; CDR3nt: TGTGCCAGCAGCATAGACAGGGGGGGTGGAAAACTGTTTTTT
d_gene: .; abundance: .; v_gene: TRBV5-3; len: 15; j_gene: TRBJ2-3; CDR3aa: CARSCRDWGADTQYF; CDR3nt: TGTGCCAGAAGCTGCCGGGACTGGGGGGCAGATACGCAGTATTTT
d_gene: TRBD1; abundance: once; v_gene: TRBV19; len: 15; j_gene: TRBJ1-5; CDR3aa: CASRRDRFSNQPQHF; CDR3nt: TGTGCCAGTCGCCGGGACAGATTTAGCAATCAGCCCCAGCATTTT
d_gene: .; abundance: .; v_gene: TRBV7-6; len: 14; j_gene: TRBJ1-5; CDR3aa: CASSLLGEGQPQHF; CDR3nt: TGTGCCAGCAGCTTATTAGGGGAGGGCCAGCCCCAGCATTTT
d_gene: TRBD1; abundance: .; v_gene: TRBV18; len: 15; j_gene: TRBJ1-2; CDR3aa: CASSLQGAPSYGYTF; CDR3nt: TGTGCCAGCTCCCTTCAGGGGGCTCCTAGCTATGGCTACACCTTC
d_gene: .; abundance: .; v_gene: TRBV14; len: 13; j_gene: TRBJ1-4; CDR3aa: CASSQVRDPKLFF; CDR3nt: TGTGCCAGCAGCCAAGTGAGGGATCCAAAACTGTTTTTT
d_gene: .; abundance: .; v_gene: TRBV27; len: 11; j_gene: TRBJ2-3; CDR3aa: CAGGRPDTQYF; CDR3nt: TGTGCCGGAGGGCGGCCAGATACGCAGTATTTT